The source of this T cell receptor (beta chain) is a study of blood T cell repertoires in COVID-19. Germline CDR1 SQVTM, CDR2 ANQGSEA. This CDR3 contains 15 residues. J was trimmed by 3 bases and V by 4 bases; bases with no gene match: 11. The study assigned cohorts using participant-reported clinical history. In the authors' methods: Amplification of reference gene primers was used by the study to estimate nucleated cell counts. Profiling relied on immunoSEQ multiplex PCR, and the TCRdb table lists in-frame clones only, not all of them. V, J and clone size derive from that table, while D and trimming were established from the DNA sequence. This sample has 250,000 or so clones, with 80% to 90% found just once.

This TCR came from a woman between 25 and 40 years old with acute COVID-19. Sequencing was performed on PBMCs or T cells enriched from blood (not recorded which). The V gene is TRBV29-1, the J gene TRBJ2-7; TRBD1 matches at 8 bases. The CDR3 DNA follows: TGCAGCGTTGCCGCTGCGGACAGGGAGTACTACGAGCAGTACTTC. Translated: CSVAAADREYYEQYF.